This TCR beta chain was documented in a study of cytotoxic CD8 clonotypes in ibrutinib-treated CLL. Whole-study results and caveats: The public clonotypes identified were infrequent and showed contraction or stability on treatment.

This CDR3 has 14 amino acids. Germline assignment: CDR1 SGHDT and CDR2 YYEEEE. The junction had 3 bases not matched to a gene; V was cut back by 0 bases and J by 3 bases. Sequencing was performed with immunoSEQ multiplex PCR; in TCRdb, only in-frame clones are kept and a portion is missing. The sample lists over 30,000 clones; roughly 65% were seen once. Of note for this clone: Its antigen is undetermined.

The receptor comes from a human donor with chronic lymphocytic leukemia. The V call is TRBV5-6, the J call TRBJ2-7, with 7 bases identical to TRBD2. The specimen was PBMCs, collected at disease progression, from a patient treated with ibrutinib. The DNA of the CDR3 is TGTGCCAGCAGCTTGGTGGGGGGGTTCTACGAGCAGTACTTC. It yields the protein CASSLVGGFYEQYF. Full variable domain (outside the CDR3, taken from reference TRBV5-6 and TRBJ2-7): DAGVTQSPTHLIKTRGQQVTLRCSPKSGHDTVSWYQQALGQGPQFIFQYYEEEERQRGNFPDRFSGHQFPNYSSELNVNALLLGDSALYLCASSLVGGFYEQYFGPGTRLTVT.